The rows below give T cell receptor beta chains drawn from one sample of a study of a mutant IDH1 vaccine in newly diagnosed glioma. Sequencing was performed with immunoSEQ multiplex PCR; in TCRdb, only in-frame clones are kept and a portion is missing. This repertoire shows roughly 86,000 clones, approximately 75% found once; its top ten account for roughly 5.6%. Antigen specificity for these receptors is unknown. This sample comprised PBMCs, obtained from a glioma patient whose treatment included an IDH1 peptide vaccine. The receptors originated from a man aged 35-49 years with glioma. The CDR3 runs from the conserved cysteine through the conserved F or W. A D gene is named only where the DNA matches it firmly. The listing skips clone size in some rows; elsewhere it reads once, few, many or a size class.

size	D	V	J	CDR3	DNA
-	TRBD1	TRBV6-1	TRBJ1-6	CASVRDRGNSPLHF	TGTGCCAGCGTCCGGGACAGGGGGAATTCACCCCTCCACTTT
-	-	TRBV5-1	TRBJ2-7	CASSLARQGRGYEQYF	TGCGCCAGCAGCTTGGCCCGGCAGGGAAGGGGGTACGAGCAGTACTTC
-	-	TRBV11-2	TRBJ1-4	CASSLDQAPRKKNEKLFF	TGTGCCAGCAGCTTAGATCAGGCCCCCAGGAAGAAAAATGAAAAACTGTTTTTT
-	TRBD1	TRBV25-1	TRBJ1-2	CASSPVGTGGSGYTF	TGTGCCAGCAGTCCGGTAGGGACAGGGGGTAGTGGCTACACCTTC
-	-	TRBV29-1	TRBJ2-7	CSVEAARDWYEQYF	TGCAGCGTTGAAGCGGCCAGGGATTGGTACGAGCAGTACTTC
-	-	TRBV4-2	TRBJ1-2	CASSQHRGGENYGYTF	TGTGCCAGCAGCCAACATCGGGGTGGGGAAAACTATGGCTACACCTTC
few	TRBD1	TRBV30	TRBJ2-2	CAGKGTAGELFF	TGTGCCGGCAAAGGGACAGCCGGGGAGCTGTTTTTT
-	-	TRBV21-1	TRBJ1-4	CASSKIPTGFLATNEKLFF	TGTGCCAGCAGCAAAATCCCGACAGGCTTTCTTGCAACTAATGAAAAACTGTTTTTT
-	-	TRBV7-6	TRBJ2-1	CASSPRAGTLYNEQFF	TGTGCCAGCAGCCCTAGAGCGGGTACCCTATACAATGAGCAGTTCTTC
-	-	TRBV2	TRBJ2-2	CASRRGQNTGELFF	TGTGCCAGCAGGAGAGGCCAGAACACCGGGGAGCTGTTTTTT
-	TRBD2	TRBV6-1	TRBJ2-1	CASSEAGGSYNEQFF	TGTGCCAGCAGTGAAGCGGGAGGGTCCTACAATGAGCAGTTCTTC
once	-	TRBV28	TRBJ2-7	CASSLYRGDAYEQYF	TGTGCCAGCAGTTTATATCGGGGAGACGCCTACGAGCAGTACTTC
-	TRBD1	TRBV4-2	TRBJ1-1	CASSQAAGGRRNTEAFF	TGTGCCAGCAGCCAAGCCGCAGGGGGCAGGAGGAACACTGAAGCTTTCTTT
once	TRBD2	TRBV13	TRBJ2-7	CASSFRLAGDYEQYF	TGTGCCAGCAGCTTTCGACTAGCGGGGGACTACGAGCAGTACTTC
-	-	TRBV9	TRBJ2-1	CASSDSSTRHRNNEQFF	TGTGCCAGCAGCGACTCCTCAACCCGGCACCGAAACAATGAGCAGTTCTTC
-	-	TRBV4-3	TRBJ2-7	CASSQDLRGRSYEQYF	TGCGCCAGCAGCCAAGATCTTCGGGGACGCTCCTACGAGCAGTACTTC
-	-	TRBV5-5	TRBJ1-1	CASSQTSAEAFF	TGTGCCAGCAGTCAAACGTCAGCTGAAGCTTTCTTT
-	TRBD2	TRBV5-1	TRBJ2-1	CASSLGLAGATGQFF	TGCGCCAGCAGCTTGGGACTAGCGGGGGCCACGGGGCAGTTCTTC
-	TRBD2	TRBV7-9	TRBJ2-1	CASSLGGGAYNEQFF	TGTGCCAGCAGCTTAGGCGGGGGGGCCTACAATGAGCAGTTCTTC
once	TRBD1	TRBV23-1	TRBJ1-1	CASSQWDRVITEAFF	TGCGCCAGCAGTCAATGGGACAGGGTAATCACTGAAGCTTTCTTT
-	-	TRBV7-2	TRBJ2-1	CASSLAGTGPYNEQFF	TGTGCCAGCAGCTTAGCGGGGACGGGCCCTTACAATGAGCAGTTCTTC
-	-	TRBV10-2	TRBJ1-1	CASSESAGQAFF	TGCGCCAGCAGTGAGTCCGCCGGCCAAGCTTTCTTT
-	-	TRBV12-1	TRBJ1-1	CASSPLGGISNTEAFF	TGTGCCAGCAGCCCTCTGGGAGGGATTTCGAACACTGAAGCTTTCTTT
-	-	TRBV25-1	TRBJ2-7	CASGGGTGVPYEQYF	TGTGCCAGCGGGGGGGGGACAGGAGTACCCTACGAGCAGTACTTC
-	-	TRBV29-1	TRBJ1-4	CSVAIREKLFF	TGCAGCGTCGCCATCCGTGAAAAACTGTTTTTT
few	-	TRBV5-1	TRBJ1-1	CASSLAPGSEAFF	TGCGCCAGCAGCTTGGCCCCTGGGTCTGAAGCTTTCTTT
-	-	TRBV9	TRBJ1-1	CASSVVGSLEAFF	TGTGCCAGCAGCGTAGTGGGCAGTCTTGAAGCTTTCTTT
-	-	TRBV4-3	TRBJ2-1	CASSQDEGSNEQFF	TGCGCCAGCAGCCAAGATGAGGGGTCCAATGAGCAGTTCTTC
-	-	TRBV13	TRBJ2-3	CASSLVGGAPDTQYF	TGTGCCAGCAGCTTAGTAGGGGGGGCCCCAGATACGCAGTATTTT
-	-	TRBV18	TRBJ1-1	CASSTRVNTEAFF	TGTGCCAGCTCAACCAGGGTGAACACTGAAGCTTTCTTT
-	-	TRBV5-6	TRBJ2-3	CASSLAGEADTQYF	TGTGCCAGCAGCTTGGCAGGGGAGGCAGATACGCAGTATTTT
-	TRBD2	TRBV7-2	TRBJ2-3	CASSLGQGLAGGPSYTQYF	TGTGCCAGCAGCTTAGGTCAGGGACTAGCGGGAGGGCCAAGCTATACGCAGTATTTT
few	TRBD1	TRBV6-5	TRBJ1-5	CASSLTGVNNQPQHF	TGTGCCAGCAGTCTAACAGGGGTCAACAATCAGCCCCAGCATTTT
-	-	TRBV7-2	TRBJ2-2	CASSIDSFSSNTGELFF	TGTGCCAGCAGCATAGACAGTTTTTCCTCGAACACCGGGGAGCTGTTTTTT
few	-	TRBV5-6	TRBJ1-1	CASSFQGNGTEAFF	TGTGCCAGCAGCTTTCAGGGGAATGGCACTGAAGCTTTCTTT
-	-	TRBV5-5	TRBJ2-5	CASSFRRPQETQYF	TGTGCCAGCAGCTTCCGCCGGCCCCAAGAGACCCAGTACTTC
-	TRBD2	TRBV7-3	TRBJ2-7	CASNPPGLGFSYEQYF	TGTGCCAGCAACCCTCCGGGACTAGGGTTCTCCTACGAGCAGTACTTC
-	TRBD2	TRBV7-2	TRBJ2-2	CASRLLAQNTGELFF	TGTGCCAGCAGGTTACTAGCGCAGAACACCGGGGAGCTGTTTTTT
-	-	TRBV11-2	TRBJ1-2	CASSPLRQPWDYGYTF	TGTGCCAGCAGCCCTTTGCGACAGCCCTGGGACTATGGCTACACCTTC
-	TRBD2	TRBV29-1	TRBJ2-7	CSVSVGLAGTFSYEQYF	TGCAGCGTATCAGTTGGACTAGCGGGAACTTTCTCCTACGAGCAGTACTTC
-	-	TRBV7-2	TRBJ2-3	CASSLGLRGTQYF	TGTGCCAGCAGCTTAGGCCTCCGAGGTACGCAGTATTTT
-	TRBD1	TRBV30	TRBJ1-5	CAWSTGEYSNQPQHF	TGTGCCTGGAGTACAGGGGAGTATAGCAATCAGCCCCAGCATTTT
-	-	TRBV2	TRBJ1-1	CASSLGGMTEAFF	TGTGCCAGCAGTTTGGGAGGGATGACTGAAGCTTTCTTT
-	-	TRBV6-1	TRBJ1-1	CASSEWAGANTEAFF	TGTGCCAGCAGTGAATGGGCAGGGGCGAACACTGAAGCTTTCTTT